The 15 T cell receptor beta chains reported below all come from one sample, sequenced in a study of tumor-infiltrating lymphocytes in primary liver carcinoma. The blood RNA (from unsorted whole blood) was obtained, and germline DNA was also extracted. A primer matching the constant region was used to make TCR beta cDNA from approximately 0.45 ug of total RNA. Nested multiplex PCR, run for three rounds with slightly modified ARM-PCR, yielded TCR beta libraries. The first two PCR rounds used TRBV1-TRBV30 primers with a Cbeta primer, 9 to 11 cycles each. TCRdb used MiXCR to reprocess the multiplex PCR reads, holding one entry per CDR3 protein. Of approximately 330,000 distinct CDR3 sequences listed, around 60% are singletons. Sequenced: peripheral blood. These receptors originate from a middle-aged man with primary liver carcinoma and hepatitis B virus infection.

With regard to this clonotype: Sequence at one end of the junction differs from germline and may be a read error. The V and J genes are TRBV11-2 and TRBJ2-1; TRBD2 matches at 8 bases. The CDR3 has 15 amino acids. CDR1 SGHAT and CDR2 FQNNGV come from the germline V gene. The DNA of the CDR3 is TGTGTCAGCGGCGTCTGGACTAGCTTCGAGAATGAGCAGTTCTTC. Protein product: CVSGVWTSFENEQFF. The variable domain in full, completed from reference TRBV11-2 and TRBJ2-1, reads EAGVAQSPRYKIIEKRQSVAFWCNPISGHATLYWYQQILGQGPKLLIQFQNNGVVDDSQLPKDRFSAERLKGVDSTLKIQPAKLEDSAVYLCVSGVWTSFENEQFFGPGTRLTVL.

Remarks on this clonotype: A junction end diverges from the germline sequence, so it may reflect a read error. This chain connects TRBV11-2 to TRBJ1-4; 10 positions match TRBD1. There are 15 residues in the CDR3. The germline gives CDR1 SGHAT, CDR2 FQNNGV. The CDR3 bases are TGTGCCAGCAGCCAGACAGGGGGCTCTAATGAAAAACTCTTTTTT. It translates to CASSQTGGSNEKLFF.

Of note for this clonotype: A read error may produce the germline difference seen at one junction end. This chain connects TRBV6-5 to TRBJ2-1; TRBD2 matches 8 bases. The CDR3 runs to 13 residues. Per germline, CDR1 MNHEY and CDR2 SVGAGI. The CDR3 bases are TGTACCAGGGCTCCGGGACTAGGAGAGGAGCAGTTCTTC. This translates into CTRAPGLGEEQFF.

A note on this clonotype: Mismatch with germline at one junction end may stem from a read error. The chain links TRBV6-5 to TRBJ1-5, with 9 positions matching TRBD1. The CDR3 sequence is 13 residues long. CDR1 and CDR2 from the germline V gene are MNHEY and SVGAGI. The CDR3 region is CASSRQGDQPKHF. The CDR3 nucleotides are TGTGCCAGCAGTCGACAGGGGGATCAGCCCAAGCATTTT.

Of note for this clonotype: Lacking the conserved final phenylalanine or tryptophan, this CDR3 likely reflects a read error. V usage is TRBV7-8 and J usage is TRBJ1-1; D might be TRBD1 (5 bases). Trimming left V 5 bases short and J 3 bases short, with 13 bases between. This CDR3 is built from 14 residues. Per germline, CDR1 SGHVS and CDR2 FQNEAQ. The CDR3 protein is CASSAGAGDTEAFL. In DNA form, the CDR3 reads TGTGCCAGCAGCGCTGGGGCTGGGGACACTGAAGCTTTCCTT.

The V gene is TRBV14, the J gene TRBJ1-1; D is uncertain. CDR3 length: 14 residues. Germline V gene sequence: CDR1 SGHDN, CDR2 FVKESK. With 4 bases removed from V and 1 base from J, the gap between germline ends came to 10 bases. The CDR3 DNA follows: TGTGCCAGCAGCCGATCAAACCCGAACACTGAAGCTTTCTTT. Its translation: CASSRSNPNTEAFF.

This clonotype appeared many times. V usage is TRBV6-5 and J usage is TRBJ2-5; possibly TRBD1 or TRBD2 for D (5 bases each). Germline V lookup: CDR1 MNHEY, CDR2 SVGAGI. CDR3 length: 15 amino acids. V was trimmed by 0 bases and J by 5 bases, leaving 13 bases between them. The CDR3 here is CASSYSSGRAETQYF. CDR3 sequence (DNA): TGTGCCAGCAGTTACTCGAGCGGCAGGGCCGAGACCCAGTACTTC.

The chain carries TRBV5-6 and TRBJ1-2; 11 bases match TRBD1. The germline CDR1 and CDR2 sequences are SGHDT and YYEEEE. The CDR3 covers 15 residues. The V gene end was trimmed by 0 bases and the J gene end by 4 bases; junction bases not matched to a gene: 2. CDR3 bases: TGTGCCAGCAGCTTGGGGACAGGGGGCTTCTATGGCTACACCTTC. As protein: CASSLGTGGFYGYTF. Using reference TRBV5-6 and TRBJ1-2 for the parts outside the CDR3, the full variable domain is DAGVTQSPTHLIKTRGQQVTLRCSPKSGHDTVSWYQQALGQGPQFIFQYYEEEERQRGNFPDRFSGHQFPNYSSELNVNALLLGDSALYLCASSLGTGGFYGYTFGSGTRLTVV.

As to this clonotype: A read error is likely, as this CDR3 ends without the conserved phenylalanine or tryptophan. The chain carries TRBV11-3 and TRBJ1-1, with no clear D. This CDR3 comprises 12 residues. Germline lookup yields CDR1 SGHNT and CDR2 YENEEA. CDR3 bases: TGTGCCGGCAGCAACGAAGGCACTGAAGCTTTCTCT. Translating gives CAGSNEGTEAFS.

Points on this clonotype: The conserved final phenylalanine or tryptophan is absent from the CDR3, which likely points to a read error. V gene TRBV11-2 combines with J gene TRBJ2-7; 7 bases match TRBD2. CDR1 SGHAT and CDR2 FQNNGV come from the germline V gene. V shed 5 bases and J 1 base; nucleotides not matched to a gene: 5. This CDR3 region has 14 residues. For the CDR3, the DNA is TGTGCCAGCAGCCGACTAGCAGGGTCCTACGAGCAGTACTCC. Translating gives CASSRLAGSYEQYS.

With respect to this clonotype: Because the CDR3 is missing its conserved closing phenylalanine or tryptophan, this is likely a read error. In nucleotides, the CDR3 is TGTCCCAGCAGTCGAGATACGCAGTATTAT. Amino acid sequence: CPSSRDTQYY. The chain carries TRBV11-2 and TRBJ2-3; D remains ambiguous. Germline loops: CDR1 SGHAT, CDR2 FQNNGV. CDR3 length equals 10 residues.

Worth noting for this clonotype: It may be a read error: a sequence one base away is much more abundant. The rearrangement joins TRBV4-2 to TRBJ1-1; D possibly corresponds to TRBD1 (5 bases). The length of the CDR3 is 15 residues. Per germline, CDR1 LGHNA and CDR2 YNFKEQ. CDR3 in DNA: TGTGCCAGCAGGCAAGGGTCAGGGTCCGACACTGAAGCTTTCTTT. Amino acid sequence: CASRQGSGSDTEAFF.

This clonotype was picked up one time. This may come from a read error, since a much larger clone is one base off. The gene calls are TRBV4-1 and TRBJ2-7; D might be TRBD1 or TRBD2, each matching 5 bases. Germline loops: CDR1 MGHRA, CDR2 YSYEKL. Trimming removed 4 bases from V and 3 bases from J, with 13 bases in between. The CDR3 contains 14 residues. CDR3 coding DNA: TGCGCCAGCAGCCCGAGGGACGCTTTCTACGAGCAGTACTTC. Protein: CASSPRDAFYEQYF.

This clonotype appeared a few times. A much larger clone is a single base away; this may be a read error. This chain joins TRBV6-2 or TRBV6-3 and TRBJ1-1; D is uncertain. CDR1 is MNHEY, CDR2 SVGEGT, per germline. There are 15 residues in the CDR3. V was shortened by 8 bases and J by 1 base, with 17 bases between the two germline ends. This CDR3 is CASGPNLGTNTEAFF. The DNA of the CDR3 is TGTGCCAGCGGCCCCAACCTCGGAACGAACACTGAAGCTTTCTTT.

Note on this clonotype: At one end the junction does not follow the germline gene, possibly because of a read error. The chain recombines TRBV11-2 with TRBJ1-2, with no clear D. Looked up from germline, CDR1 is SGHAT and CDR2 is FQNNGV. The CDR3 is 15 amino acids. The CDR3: CASGLVWRSEYGYTF. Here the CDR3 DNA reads TGTGCCAGCGGCTTAGTTTGGCGGTCGGAGTATGGCTACACCTTC.